This T cell receptor (beta chain) was identified during a study of T cell repertoires in cytomegalovirus infection. Study at large: Public TCR beta signatures were indicative of both CMV infection and a matching HLA type.

Notes on the study in general: Cumulative frequency (of public TCR beta family members) identified carriers of CMV plus the relevant HLA. It was HLA-C-restricted CMV-specific TCR beta clonotypes that dominated the response ex vivo.

This CDR3 is built from 13 residues. V lost 3 bases, J lost 3 bases, and 8 bases lay in between. TCRdb re-analysed the reads in MiXCR, keeping a single row per CDR3 protein. The sample has 600,000 to 800,000 distinct CDR3 sequences; 24% are singletons. There are many counts of this clonotype. The antigen is unknown. The receptor's source is a human donor in good health (CMV status not recorded). Some clones in this sample may be carry-over from other donors' samples. The rearrangement joins TRBV12-3 or TRBV12-4 to TRBJ2-5, with D tentatively TRBD2 (6 bases). Material: CD8+ T cells from PBMCs. Here the CDR3 reads CASSFPGEETQYF. DNA of the CDR3: TGTGCCAGCAGTTTTCCGGGAGAAGAGACCCAGTACTTC.